This is a list of T cell receptor beta chains from one sample in a study of shared clonotypes between healthy human individuals. Some clones are missing from TCRdb's copy, which holds only in-frame ones; the method was immunoSEQ multiplex PCR. The table includes hundreds of thousands of clones, more than 70% detected once. The material sequenced was PBMCs. Every receptor here comes from a woman aged 40 to 49 in good health. Some clones in this sample may be carry-over from other donors' samples. The CDR3 runs from the conserved cysteine through the conserved F or W. A D gene is named only where the DNA matches it firmly. Rows give clone size only sometimes, using once, few, many, or a class for an expanded clone.

V gene	clone size	D gene	J gene	CDR3 protein	CDR3 DNA
TRBV9	-	-	TRBJ2-3	CASSVVEGGDTQYF	TGTGCCAGCAGCGTAGTGGAGGGGGGAGATACGCAGTATTTT
TRBV28	-	TRBD2	TRBJ2-3	CASRTSGSTDTQYF	TGTGCCAGCAGGACTAGCGGGAGCACAGATACGCAGTATTTT
TRBV7-6	-	TRBD1	TRBJ2-7	CASSFGQGAEGEQYF	TGTGCCAGCAGCTTCGGACAGGGGGCTGAAGGCGAGCAGTACTTC
TRBV7-9	-	-	TRBJ1-3	CASSRVGASSGNTIYF	TGTGCCAGCAGCCGGGTGGGGGCGAGCTCTGGAAACACCATATATTTT
TRBV6-6	-	-	TRBJ1-1	CASSYYENTEAFF	TGTGCCAGCAGTTACTACGAGAACACTGAAGCTTTCTTT
TRBV14	-	-	TRBJ2-6	CASSQELGFSGANVLTF	TGTGCCAGCAGCCAAGAATTGGGATTCTCTGGGGCCAACGTCCTGACTTTC
TRBV30	once	TRBD2	TRBJ2-1	CAWSVRSGRLNEQFF	TGTGCCTGGAGTGTACGTAGCGGGAGACTCAATGAGCAGTTCTTC
TRBV27	-	-	TRBJ1-6	CASSLRGDSPLHF	TGTGCCAGCAGTTTAAGAGGTGATTCACCCCTCCACTTT
TRBV7-8	once	-	TRBJ2-7	CASSLVGYGRGSYEQYF	TGTGCCAGCAGCTTAGTAGGGTACGGGAGAGGGTCCTACGAGCAGTACTTC
TRBV21-1	-	-	TRBJ2-7	CASSTLKTRVSYEQYF	TGTGCCAGCAGCACCCTCAAGACTAGAGTTTCCTACGAGCAGTACTTC
TRBV2	-	-	TRBJ1-5	CASSPQGEQPQHF	TGTGCCAGCAGCCCCCAGGGAGAACAGCCCCAGCATTTT
TRBV7-9	few	TRBD1	TRBJ2-1	CASSSQGAHNEQFF	TGTGCCAGCAGCTCACAGGGGGCGCACAATGAGCAGTTCTTC
TRBV5-4	-	TRBD1	TRBJ2-7	CASSSTTGTAAYEQYF	TGTGCCAGCAGCTCCACAACTGGGACAGCCGCCTACGAGCAGTACTTC
TRBV9	once	TRBD2	TRBJ2-1	CASSLGTSFDEQFF	TGTGCCAGCAGCCTCGGGACTAGCTTCGATGAGCAGTTCTTC
TRBV7-9	once	TRBD1	TRBJ1-3	CASSWDRDPRGNTIYF	TGTGCCAGCAGCTGGGACAGGGACCCTAGGGGAAACACCATATATTTT
TRBV18	-	TRBD1	TRBJ2-5	CASSEGQVGETQYF	TGTGCCAGCTCAGAGGGACAGGTCGGAGAGACCCAGTACTTC
TRBV28	few	-	TRBJ1-2	CASSLASVPNYGYTF	TGTGCCAGCAGTTTAGCCTCAGTGCCCAACTATGGCTACACCTTC
TRBV29-1	-	-	TRBJ1-2	CSVESAGAGYGYTF	TGCAGCGTTGAGTCGGCAGGGGCGGGCTATGGCTACACCTTC
TRBV5-1	-	-	TRBJ2-3	CASSLPTADTQYF	TGCGCCAGCAGCTTGCCTACCGCAGATACGCAGTATTTT
TRBV10-2	-	-	TRBJ2-2	CASGQDWDTGELFF	TGCGCCAGCGGTCAAGACTGGGACACCGGGGAGCTGTTTTTT
TRBV10-2	-	TRBD2	TRBJ2-3	CASSVAGGPDTQYF	TGCGCCAGCAGTGTTGCGGGAGGGCCCGATACGCAGTATTTT
TRBV30	-	-	TRBJ1-1	CAWRPKLGPGGDEAFF	TGTGCCTGGAGGCCGAAGTTAGGACCCGGCGGGGATGAGGCTTTCTTT
TRBV6-5	-	TRBD2	TRBJ2-7	CASSYLAGASYEQYF	TGTGCCAGCAGTTATCTAGCGGGAGCCTCCTACGAGCAGTACTTC
TRBV5-1	-	TRBD2	TRBJ2-7	CASSPGGVNAIYEQYF	TGCGCCAGCAGCCCGGGGGGAGTCAACGCAATCTACGAGCAGTACTTC
TRBV10-3	many	TRBD1	TRBJ1-1	CAISQDREGSEAFF	TGTGCCATCAGCCAGGACAGGGAGGGTTCTGAAGCTTTCTTT
TRBV30	few	-	TRBJ2-7	CAWSDEYEQYF	TGTGCCTGGAGTGACGAGTACGAGCAGTACTTC
TRBV20-1	-	-	TRBJ2-7	CSARWTDEQYF	TGCAGTGCTAGATGGACAGACGAGCAGTACTTC
TRBV10-3	-	TRBD1	TRBJ1-1	CAIRAQGGTEAFF	TGTGCCATCAGGGCGCAGGGGGGCACTGAAGCTTTCTTT
TRBV28	few	-	TRBJ2-7	CASSLIGRSRVYEQYF	TGTGCCAGCAGCCTCATTGGACGGAGTCGAGTCTACGAGCAGTACTTC
TRBV7-9	-	-	TRBJ2-7	CASSSPTGAYEQYF	TGTGCCAGCAGCTCCCCGACAGGTGCCTACGAGCAGTACTTC
TRBV5-4	-	-	TRBJ1-5	CASSSDGQGPQHF	TGTGCCAGCAGCTCGGACGGCCAGGGGCCCCAGCATTTT
TRBV28	-	-	TRBJ2-1	CASSLWRSNEQFF	TGTGCCAGCAGTTTGTGGAGGTCCAATGAGCAGTTCTTC
TRBV30	-	-	TRBJ1-5	CAWSGQRGQPQHF	TGTGCCTGGAGTGGACAGCGAGGGCAGCCCCAGCATTTT
TRBV7-6	many	-	TRBJ2-2	CASSSSSTGELFF	TGTGCCAGCAGCTCTTCGAGCACCGGGGAGCTGTTTTTT
TRBV5-1	-	TRBD2	TRBJ2-3	CASSLGASGPSTQYF	TGCGCCAGCAGCTTGGGTGCTAGCGGGCCGTCCACGCAGTATTTT
TRBV6-6	few	-	TRBJ1-1	CASSSGGGTEAFF	TGTGCCAGCAGTTCCGGTGGCGGGACTGAAGCTTTCTTT
TRBV5-6	-	-	TRBJ2-7	CASSLAGPLSYEQYF	TGTGCCAGCAGCTTGGCCGGACCCCTCTCCTACGAGCAGTACTTC
TRBV15	-	-	TRBJ1-2	CATSREGGGAYGYTF	TGTGCCACCAGCAGAGAGGGGGGGGGAGCCTATGGCTACACCTTC
TRBV28	-	TRBD1	TRBJ1-3	CASSSSDRADTIYF	TGTGCCAGCAGTTCCTCAGACAGGGCGGACACCATATATTTT
TRBV2	few	TRBD1	TRBJ2-5	CASTRQGQETQYF	TGTGCCAGCACAAGACAGGGCCAAGAGACCCAGTACTTC
TRBV7-9	-	-	TRBJ1-5	CASSPFPARAAQPQHF	TGTGCCAGCAGCCCGTTCCCAGCCCGGGCGGCTCAGCCCCAGCATTTT
TRBV19	-	TRBD1	TRBJ2-5	CASSGQGAFVTQYF	TGTGCCAGTAGCGGACAGGGGGCTTTTGTGACCCAGTACTTC
TRBV28	-	-	TRBJ1-1	CASSIGGLNTEAFF	TGTGCCAGCAGTATTGGGGGGCTGAACACTGAAGCTTTCTTT
TRBV5-1	-	-	TRBJ2-7	CASRIGYNTYEQYF	TGCGCCAGCAGGATCGGTTACAATACATACGAGCAGTACTTC
TRBV6-5	-	TRBD1	TRBJ2-2	CASSRTGSIGELFF	TGTGCCAGCAGCCGGACAGGGAGCATCGGGGAGCTGTTTTTT
TRBV5-8	-	TRBD1	TRBJ2-7	CASSSPDRIFYEQYF	TGTGCCAGCAGCTCTCCGGACAGGATTTTCTACGAGCAGTACTTC
TRBV29-1	-	TRBD1	TRBJ2-7	CSAAATGGYEQYF	TGCAGCGCCGCAGCGACAGGGGGCTACGAGCAGTACTTC
TRBV5-6	-	-	TRBJ1-2	CASSKWGRELGGYTF	TGTGCCAGCAGCAAATGGGGCCGCGAACTGGGAGGCTACACCTTC
TRBV30	-	-	TRBJ2-1	CAWSFLSPSRGDEQFF	TGTGCCTGGAGTTTCCTTAGTCCCTCCAGGGGGGATGAGCAGTTCTTC
TRBV5-1	-	-	TRBJ2-5	CASSTPTREPETQYF	TGCGCCAGCAGCACCCCCACGAGGGAGCCAGAGACCCAGTACTTC
TRBV9	once	-	TRBJ2-2	CASSSQVANTGELFF	TGTGCCAGCAGCTCTCAGGTGGCGAACACCGGGGAGCTGTTTTTT
TRBV6-1	many	TRBD1	TRBJ2-7	CASSWTGVDEQYF	TGTGCCAGCTCCTGGACAGGGGTCGACGAGCAGTACTTC
TRBV7-8	-	-	TRBJ1-5	CASSSLAGDQPQHF	TGTGCCAGCAGCTCCCTGGCTGGGGATCAGCCCCAGCATTTT
TRBV2	-	-	TRBJ2-1	CASRGLASNEQFF	TGTGCCAGCAGGGGGCTAGCGTCCAATGAGCAGTTCTTC
TRBV7-9	-	-	TRBJ2-7	CASSLGSYEQYF	TGTGCCAGCAGCTTAGGCAGCTACGAGCAGTACTTC
TRBV30	-	-	TRBJ2-7	CAWNPFRDYEQYF	TGTGCCTGGAACCCCTTTAGAGACTACGAGCAGTACTTC
TRBV30	-	-	TRBJ2-3	CAWRMGMGTDTQYF	TGTGCCTGGAGAATGGGGATGGGCACAGATACGCAGTATTTT